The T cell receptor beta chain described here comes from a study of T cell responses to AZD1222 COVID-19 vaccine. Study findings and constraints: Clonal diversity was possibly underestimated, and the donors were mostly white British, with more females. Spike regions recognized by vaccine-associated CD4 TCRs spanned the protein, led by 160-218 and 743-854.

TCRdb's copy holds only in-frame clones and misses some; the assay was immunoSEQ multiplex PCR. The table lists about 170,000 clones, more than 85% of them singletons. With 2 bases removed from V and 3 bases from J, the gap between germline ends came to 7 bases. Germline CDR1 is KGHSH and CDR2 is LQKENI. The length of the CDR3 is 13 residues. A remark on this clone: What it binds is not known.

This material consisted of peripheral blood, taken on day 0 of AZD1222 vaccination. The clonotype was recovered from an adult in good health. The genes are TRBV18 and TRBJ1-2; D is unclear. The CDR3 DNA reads TGTGCCAGCTCACCAACAGAAGACTATGGCTACACCTTC. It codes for CASSPTEDYGYTF.